The rows below give T cell receptor beta chains drawn from one sample of a study of CD8 T cell repertoires and HIV-1 epitope variants. Measured with immunoSEQ multiplex PCR; TCRdb has only the in-frame clones, and not every one. The sample has under 7,000 clones; approximately 63% are singletons. Their specific antigens are unknown. Source material: cultured CD8+ T cells derived from PBMCs. Receptors were obtained from a male donor with HIV. The CDR3 runs from the conserved cysteine through the conserved F or W. The D gene is left open where the match is weak. Rows give clone size only sometimes, using once, few, many, or a class for an expanded clone.

V: TRBV28
J: TRBJ1-1
D: NA
size: once
CDR3: CASSLRLVANTEAFF
DNA: TGTGCCAGCAGTTTGCGGCTGGTAGCTAACACTGAAGCTTTCTTT

V: TRBV5-1
J: TRBJ2-5
D: TRBD2
size: NA
CDR3: CASSLAGAGGETQYF
DNA: TGCGCCAGCAGCTTGGCGGGTGCGGGAGGTGAGACCCAGTACTTC

V: TRBV4-1
J: TRBJ1-1
D: NA
size: NA
CDR3: CASSPSLNTEAFF
DNA: TGCGCCAGCAGCCCTAGTCTAAACACTGAAGCTTTCTTT

V: TRBV19
J: TRBJ1-1
D: NA
size: once
CDR3: CASSIVGVTEAFF
DNA: TGTGCCAGTAGTATAGTCGGGGTCACTGAAGCTTTCTTT

V: TRBV19
J: TRBJ2-7
D: NA
size: NA
CDR3: CASSNRPYEQYF
DNA: TGTGCCAGTAGTAACAGACCTTACGAGCAGTACTTC

V: TRBV2
J: TRBJ2-1
D: TRBD1
size: NA
CDR3: CASSLSQGISYNEQFF
DNA: TGTGCCAGCAGTTTATCACAGGGGATATCCTACAATGAGCAGTTCTTC

V: TRBV5-8
J: TRBJ1-2
D: NA
size: NA
CDR3: CASSFPQTF
DNA: TGTGCCAGCAGCTTCCCTCAAACCTTC

V: TRBV5-1
J: TRBJ2-3
D: TRBD1
size: NA
CDR3: CASSLDGTDTDTQYF
DNA: TGCGCCAGCAGCTTGGATGGGACAGACACAGATACGCAGTATTTT

V: TRBV6-5
J: TRBJ2-7
D: NA
size: NA
CDR3: CASSWNYPYEQYF
DNA: TGTGCCAGCAGTTGGAACTACCCCTACGAGCAGTACTTC

V: TRBV5-4
J: TRBJ2-3
D: NA
size: NA
CDR3: CASSFGGTGADTQYF
DNA: TGTGCCAGCAGCTTTGGGGGTACTGGGGCAGATACGCAGTATTTT

V: TRBV5-6
J: TRBJ2-5
D: NA
size: NA
CDR3: CASSLAWETQYF
DNA: TGTGCCAGCAGCTTGGCCTGGGAGACCCAGTACTTC

V: TRBV6-5
J: TRBJ1-1
D: NA
size: NA
CDR3: CASSYRPIGPNTEAFF
DNA: TGTGCCAGCAGTTACAGACCCATTGGACCGAACACTGAAGCTTTCTTT

V: TRBV7-2
J: TRBJ2-7
D: NA
size: NA
CDR3: CASSLGENEQYF
DNA: TGTGCCAGCAGCCTAGGGGAGAACGAGCAGTACTTC

V: TRBV5-4
J: TRBJ2-3
D: NA
size: few
CDR3: CASSHDPGQYF
DNA: TGTGCCAGCAGCCATGACCCGGGGCAGTATTTT

V: TRBV6-5
J: TRBJ2-5
D: TRBD1
size: NA
CDR3: CASSSSLRTGQETQYF
DNA: TGTGCCAGCAGTTCCTCCCTTAGGACAGGGCAAGAGACCCAGTACTTC

V: TRBV27
J: TRBJ1-2
D: TRBD1
size: NA
CDR3: CASSQSGTEARGYTF
DNA: TGTGCCAGCAGCCAATCCGGGACAGAGGCTCGCGGCTACACCTTC

V: TRBV5-1
J: TRBJ2-1
D: TRBD2
size: NA
CDR3: CASSLASGLAGNNEQFF
DNA: TGCGCCAGCAGCTTGGCCTCCGGACTAGCGGGAAACAATGAGCAGTTCTTC

V: TRBV6-5
J: TRBJ2-1
D: NA
size: NA
CDR3: CASRKAEYNEQFF
DNA: TGTGCCAGCAGAAAAGCCGAGTACAATGAGCAGTTCTTC

V: TRBV19
J: TRBJ2-1
D: TRBD1
size: NA
CDR3: CASSRGQGRSEQFF
DNA: TGTGCCAGTAGTAGGGGACAGGGTAGAAGTGAGCAGTTCTTC

V: TRBV27
J: TRBJ2-1
D: TRBD1
size: few
CDR3: CASKRTGSYNEQFF
DNA: TGTGCCAGCAAGAGGACAGGTTCCTACAATGAGCAGTTCTTC

V: TRBV28
J: TRBJ2-7
D: NA
size: few
CDR3: CASSPTLRQVSYEQYF
DNA: TGTGCCAGCAGTCCAACCCTTCGACAGGTTTCCTACGAGCAGTACTTC

V: TRBV7-6
J: TRBJ2-3
D: NA
size: few
CDR3: CASSLAPRAGDTQYF
DNA: TGTGCCAGCAGCTTAGCCCCCCGAGCGGGCGATACGCAGTATTTT

V: TRBV6-5
J: TRBJ2-7
D: NA
size: NA
CDR3: CASSLRSSAAYEQYF
DNA: TGTGCCAGCAGCTTACGAAGCTCAGCAGCCTACGAGCAGTACTTC

V: TRBV6-5
J: TRBJ1-1
D: NA
size: NA
CDR3: CASIEGGAANTEAFF
DNA: TGTGCCAGCATCGAGGGGGGGGCGGCGAACACTGAAGCTTTCTTT

V: TRBV10-1
J: TRBJ2-2
D: TRBD2
size: NA
CDR3: CASSESPGGPRTGELFF
DNA: TGCGCCAGCAGTGAGTCTCCGGGAGGGCCGCGGACCGGGGAGCTGTTTTTT

V: TRBV7-3
J: TRBJ1-1
D: TRBD1
size: once
CDR3: CASSRQGAGTEAFF
DNA: TGTGCCAGCAGCCGACAGGGGGCAGGCACTGAAGCTTTCTTT

V: TRBV5-4
J: TRBJ2-3
D: NA
size: NA
CDR3: CASSPPAGEADTQYF
DNA: TGTGCCAGCAGCCCACCTGCCGGGGAAGCAGATACGCAGTATTTT

V: TRBV27
J: TRBJ2-2
D: TRBD1
size: NA
CDR3: CASSSGQPINTGELFF
DNA: TGTGCCAGCAGTTCGGGACAGCCCATCAACACCGGGGAGCTGTTTTTT

V: TRBV7-9
J: TRBJ1-1
D: TRBD1
size: once
CDR3: CASSLQGDLGAEAFF
DNA: TGTGCCAGCAGCTTACAGGGGGACCTAGGGGCTGAAGCTTTCTTT

V: TRBV18
J: TRBJ1-1
D: NA
size: NA
CDR3: CASSPFPDNTEAFF
DNA: TGTGCCAGCTCACCATTTCCAGATAACACTGAAGCTTTCTTT

V: TRBV4-2
J: TRBJ1-4
D: NA
size: NA
CDR3: CASSQGSQEELFF
DNA: TGTGCCAGCAGCCAAGGATCACAGGAGGAACTGTTTTTT

V: TRBV7-4
J: TRBJ2-7
D: TRBD1
size: NA
CDR3: CASSLGQYLREQYF
DNA: TGTGCCAGCAGCTTGGGACAGTACCTTCGTGAGCAGTACTTC

V: TRBV13
J: TRBJ1-3
D: NA
size: NA
CDR3: CASSLEGKGNTIYF
DNA: TGTGCCAGCAGCTTAGAGGGCAAGGGAAACACCATATATTTT

V: TRBV7-6
J: TRBJ2-5
D: TRBD2
size: few
CDR3: CASSYLPGGLAGSETQYF
DNA: TGTGCCAGCAGCTACTTACCGGGGGGACTAGCGGGGTCAGAGACCCAGTACTTC

V: TRBV19
J: TRBJ1-6
D: NA
size: few
CDR3: CATLADGSSPLHF
DNA: TGTGCCACCCTGGCAGACGGGAGTTCACCCCTCCACTTT

V: TRBV6-9
J: TRBJ1-1
D: NA
size: NA
CDR3: CASSYLDMNTEAFF
DNA: TGTGCCAGCAGTTACTTGGATATGAACACTGAAGCTTTCTTT

V: TRBV5-4
J: TRBJ1-4
D: NA
size: NA
CDR3: CASSQWASSGVMNEKLFF
DNA: TGTGCCAGCAGCCAATGGGCGAGCTCAGGGGTGATGAATGAAAAACTGTTTTTT

V: TRBV6-5
J: TRBJ2-1
D: NA
size: once
CDR3: CASRGLNEQFF
DNA: TGTGCCAGCCGTGGGTTGAATGAGCAGTTCTTC

V: TRBV6-5
J: TRBJ2-1
D: NA
size: NA
CDR3: CASSYSAASSYNEQFF
DNA: TGTGCCAGCAGTTACTCAGCGGCCAGCTCCTACAATGAGCAGTTCTTC

V: TRBV27
J: TRBJ2-5
D: NA
size: once
CDR3: CASSLVTEETQYF
DNA: TGTGCCAGCAGTTTAGTGACAGAAGAGACCCAGTACTTC

V: TRBV9
J: TRBJ2-7
D: TRBD2
size: NA
CDR3: CASSVGLARYSYEQYF
DNA: TGTGCCAGCAGCGTAGGACTAGCGAGGTATTCCTACGAGCAGTACTTC

V: TRBV7-9
J: TRBJ2-1
D: NA
size: NA
CDR3: CASSLVGASDEQFF
DNA: TGTGCCAGCAGCTTAGTGGGGGCTAGCGATGAGCAGTTCTTC

V: TRBV6-6
J: TRBJ2-7
D: TRBD2
size: NA
CDR3: CASSYGAGTTYEQYF
DNA: TGTGCCAGCAGTTACGGGGCGGGGACTACCTACGAGCAGTACTTC

V: TRBV2
J: TRBJ2-7
D: TRBD2
size: NA
CDR3: CASSEALALAVYEQYF
DNA: TGTGCCAGCAGTGAAGCGCTTGCACTAGCGGTCTACGAGCAGTACTTC

V: TRBV28
J: TRBJ2-4
D: NA
size: NA
CDR3: CASSSSRNIQYF
DNA: TGTGCCAGCAGCTCGTCTCGGAACATTCAGTACTTC

V: TRBV6-1
J: TRBJ1-1
D: NA
size: NA
CDR3: CASSEKGFGEAFF
DNA: TGTGCCAGCAGTGAAAAGGGGTTTGGTGAAGCTTTCTTT

V: TRBV15
J: TRBJ2-5
D: NA
size: NA
CDR3: CATSRGDPPETQYF
DNA: TGTGCCACCAGCAGGGGGGACCCCCCAGAGACCCAGTACTTC

V: TRBV12-1
J: TRBJ1-4
D: NA
size: few
CDR3: CASSFGGPNPATNEKLFF
DNA: TGTGCCAGCAGCTTTGGCGGACCGAACCCAGCAACTAATGAAAAACTGTTTTTT

V: TRBV28
J: TRBJ2-7
D: TRBD1
size: NA
CDR3: CASSRDRVNEQYF
DNA: TGTGCCAGCAGCCGGGACAGGGTAAACGAGCAGTACTTC

V: TRBV28
J: TRBJ2-1
D: TRBD2
size: NA
CDR3: CASSLVVGLAGGGEQFF
DNA: TGTGCCAGCAGTTTAGTCGTCGGACTAGCGGGGGGTGGTGAGCAGTTCTTC

V: TRBV28
J: TRBJ1-3
D: TRBD1
size: NA
CDR3: CASSLLLAGTDSGNTIYF
DNA: TGTGCCAGCAGTTTATTACTCGCCGGGACAGACTCTGGAAACACCATATATTTT